A selection of T cell receptor beta chains follows, all from one sample in a study of blood T cells in healthy people across ages. TCRdb reprocessed the 5' RACE reads via MiXCR and lists one record per CDR3 protein. The sample has approximately 800,000 distinct CDR3 sequences; approximately 25% are singletons. These data were also reused for a study on T cells of mothers and their children.

What was sequenced was blood. The receptor set was obtained from a boy aged 5 to 17 in good health. Each CDR3 is given with its conserved first and last residue. Each record gives: V gene, J gene, clone size, D gene, CDR3 DNA, CDR3 protein. D genes are given only for firm matches. Not every row has a clone size; where given, it reads once, few, many or a size class.

v_gene: TRBV6-5; j_gene: TRBJ1-4; abundance: few; d_gene: TRBD1; CDR3nt: TGTGCCAGAATTAAGACAGGGGCTAATGAAAAACTGTTTTTT; CDR3aa: CARIKTGANEKLFF
v_gene: TRBV15; j_gene: TRBJ2-5; abundance: -; d_gene: -; CDR3nt: TGTGCCACCAGCAGGGCCAGTGCAGGGTTGGAGACCCAGTACTTC; CDR3aa: CATSRASAGLETQYF
v_gene: TRBV6-1; j_gene: TRBJ2-7; abundance: few; d_gene: -; CDR3nt: TGTGCCAGCAGTGATATGAAGGGAGAGAGGAGCGAGCAGTACTTC; CDR3aa: CASSDMKGERSEQYF
v_gene: TRBV13; j_gene: TRBJ2-7; abundance: -; d_gene: TRBD2; CDR3nt: TGTGCCAGCAGCACTAGCGGGGGGGATTATGAGCAGTACTTC; CDR3aa: CASSTSGGDYEQYF
v_gene: TRBV6-1; j_gene: TRBJ2-5; abundance: -; d_gene: -; CDR3nt: TGTGCCAGCAGTGAAGCCGGTAGCCTGGGAGAGACCCAGTACTTC; CDR3aa: CASSEAGSLGETQYF
v_gene: TRBV6-2/TRBV6-3; j_gene: TRBJ2-1; abundance: -; d_gene: -; CDR3nt: TGTGCCAGCAGTTATTTCAGAACGCTCTCCTCCTACAATGAGCAGTTCTTC; CDR3aa: CASSYFRTLSSYNEQFF
v_gene: TRBV28; j_gene: TRBJ2-7; abundance: few; d_gene: TRBD1; CDR3nt: TGTGCCAGCAGTTTCGCTACTGACGGGTTACAACTACTGACAGGGGGCCTCTACGAGCAGTACTTC; CDR3aa: CASSFATDGLQLLTGGLYEQYF
v_gene: TRBV4-1; j_gene: TRBJ2-7; abundance: few; d_gene: TRBD2; CDR3nt: TGCGCCAGCAGCCAAGATTCTACTAGCGGACCCTACGAGCAGTACTTC; CDR3aa: CASSQDSTSGPYEQYF
v_gene: TRBV7-2; j_gene: TRBJ1-4; abundance: few; d_gene: -; CDR3nt: TGTGCCAGCAGCCCACGACCAACAGGGAGCGGTGAAAAACTGTTTTTT; CDR3aa: CASSPRPTGSGEKLFF
v_gene: TRBV5-1; j_gene: TRBJ1-6; abundance: -; d_gene: -; CDR3nt: TGCGCCAGCAGCTTGGCGCAGGTAGGAGAATCACCCCTCCACTTT; CDR3aa: CASSLAQVGESPLHF
v_gene: TRBV7-2; j_gene: TRBJ2-1; abundance: -; d_gene: TRBD2; CDR3nt: TGTGCCAGCAGCGTAAAAGCGGGGGAATGGTCCTACAATGAGCAGTTCTTC; CDR3aa: CASSVKAGEWSYNEQFF
v_gene: TRBV18; j_gene: TRBJ1-1; abundance: -; d_gene: -; CDR3nt: TGTGCCAGCTCACCGCGTCCGGCGCTAATGAACACTGAAGCTTTCTTT; CDR3aa: CASSPRPALMNTEAFF
v_gene: TRBV7-9; j_gene: TRBJ2-1; abundance: few; d_gene: TRBD2; CDR3nt: TGTGCCAGCAGCTCGAAGCTAGCGGGAGGGCCCACTGAGCAGTTCTTC; CDR3aa: CASSSKLAGGPTEQFF
v_gene: TRBV7-2; j_gene: TRBJ2-5; abundance: -; d_gene: TRBD1; CDR3nt: TGTGCCAGCAGCATTGGGACAGGGGGGGGAGAAGAGACCCAGTACTTC; CDR3aa: CASSIGTGGGEETQYF
v_gene: TRBV7-9; j_gene: TRBJ2-7; abundance: few; d_gene: TRBD2; CDR3nt: TGTGCCAGCACTTTCCTCTCCCGCGGGGGACTCTACGAGCAGTACTTC; CDR3aa: CASTFLSRGGLYEQYF
v_gene: TRBV4-2; j_gene: TRBJ2-3; abundance: -; d_gene: TRBD2; CDR3nt: TGTGCCAGCAGCCAAGATGTCGCGGGAGGGCCGAAAGATACGCAGTATTTT; CDR3aa: CASSQDVAGGPKDTQYF
v_gene: TRBV5-1; j_gene: TRBJ2-3; abundance: -; d_gene: TRBD1; CDR3nt: TGCGCCAGCAGCACCAGGGGGTTTAAGGCTGCAGATACGCAGTATTTT; CDR3aa: CASSTRGFKAADTQYF
v_gene: TRBV12-3/TRBV12-4; j_gene: TRBJ2-1; abundance: once; d_gene: TRBD2; CDR3nt: TGTGCCAGCAGCCTCCGCGGGGGGGCAGGTGAACAGTTCTTC; CDR3aa: CASSLRGGAGEQFF